The clone carrying this T cell receptor (beta chain) was recorded a few times. Antigen unknown. TCRdb called the 5' RACE reads again in MiXCR, with one record for every CDR3 protein. The sample lists 350,000 to 450,000 distinct CDR3 sequences, around 28% occurring once. This sample was included in a study of T-cell memory formation after mild COVID-19. Study details: Among the donors, TCR clusters were largely specific to each donor.

There are 15 residues in the CDR3. V was cut by 6 bases and J by 2 bases, with 15 bases left in between. Per the germline V gene, CDR1 is LNHDA and CDR2 is SQIVND (reference sequence). The study's findings and limits: CD4/CD8 balance held among clones contracting day 15 to 85, and later expanders leaned CD4+. Pre-infection memory held some responding clones, suggesting pre-existing cross-reactive T cells responded.

The J gene is TRBJ2-3, the V gene TRBV19, with D possibly TRBD1 on 5 matching bases. The sample was PBMCs or a T cell subset sorted from them (not recorded which). The sequence derives from an adult woman who had mild COVID-19 (a few samples of this study predate the infection). Cell type and time point are not known. The CDR3 is CASRRQGGDTDTQYF. In DNA form, the CDR3 reads TGTGCCAGTAGACGGCAGGGTGGGGACACAGATACGCAGTATTTT. Based on the CDR3 plus reference TRBV19 and TRBJ2-3, the full variable domain is DGGITQSPKYLFRKEGQNVTLSCEQNLNHDAMYWYRQDPGQGLRLIYYSQIVNDFQKGDIAEGYSVSREKKESFPLTVTSAQKNPTAFYLCASRRQGGDTDTQYFGPGTRLTVL.